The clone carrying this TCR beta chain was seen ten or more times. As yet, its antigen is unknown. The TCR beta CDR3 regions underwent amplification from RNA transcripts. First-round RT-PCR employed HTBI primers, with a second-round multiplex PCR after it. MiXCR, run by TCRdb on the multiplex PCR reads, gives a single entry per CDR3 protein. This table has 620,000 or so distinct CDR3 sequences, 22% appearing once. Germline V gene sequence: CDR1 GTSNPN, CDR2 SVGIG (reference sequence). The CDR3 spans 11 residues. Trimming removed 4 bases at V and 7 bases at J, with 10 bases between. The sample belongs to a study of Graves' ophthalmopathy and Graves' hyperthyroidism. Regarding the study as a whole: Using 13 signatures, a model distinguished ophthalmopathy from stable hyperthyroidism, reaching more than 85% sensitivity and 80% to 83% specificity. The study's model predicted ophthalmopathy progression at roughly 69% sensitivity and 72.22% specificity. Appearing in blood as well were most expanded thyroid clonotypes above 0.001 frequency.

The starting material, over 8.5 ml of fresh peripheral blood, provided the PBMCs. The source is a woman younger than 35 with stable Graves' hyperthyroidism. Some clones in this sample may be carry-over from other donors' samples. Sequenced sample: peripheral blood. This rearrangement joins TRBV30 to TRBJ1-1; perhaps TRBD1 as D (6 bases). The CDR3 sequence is CAWTRTVEAFF. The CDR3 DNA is TGTGCCTGGACCCGGACAGTTGAAGCTTTCTTT.